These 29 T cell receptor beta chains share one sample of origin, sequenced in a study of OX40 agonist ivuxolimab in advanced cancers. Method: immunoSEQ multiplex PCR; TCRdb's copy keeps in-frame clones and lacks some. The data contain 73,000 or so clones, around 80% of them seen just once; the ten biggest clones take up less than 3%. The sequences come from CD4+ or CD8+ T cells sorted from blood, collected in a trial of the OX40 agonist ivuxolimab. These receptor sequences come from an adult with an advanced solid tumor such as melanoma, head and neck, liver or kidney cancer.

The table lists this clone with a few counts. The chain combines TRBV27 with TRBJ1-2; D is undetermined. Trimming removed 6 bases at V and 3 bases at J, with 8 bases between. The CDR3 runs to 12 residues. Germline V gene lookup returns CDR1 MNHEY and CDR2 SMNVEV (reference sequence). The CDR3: CASRPRDYGYTF. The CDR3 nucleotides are TGTGCCAGCAGGCCAAGGGACTATGGCTACACCTTC.

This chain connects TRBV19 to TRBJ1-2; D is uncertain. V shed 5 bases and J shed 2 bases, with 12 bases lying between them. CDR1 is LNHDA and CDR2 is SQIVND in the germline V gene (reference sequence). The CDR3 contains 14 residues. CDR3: CASSLARPNYGYTF. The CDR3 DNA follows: TGTGCCAGTAGTCTCGCCAGGCCGAACTATGGCTACACCTTC.

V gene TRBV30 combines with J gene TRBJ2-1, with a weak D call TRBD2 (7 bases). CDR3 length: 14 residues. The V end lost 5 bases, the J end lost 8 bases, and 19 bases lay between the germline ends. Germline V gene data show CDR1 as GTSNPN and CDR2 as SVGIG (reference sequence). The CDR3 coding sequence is TGTGCCTGGTCGGGGGGCTTAGCGGTCGATGAGCAGTTCTTC. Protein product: CAWSGGLAVDEQFF.

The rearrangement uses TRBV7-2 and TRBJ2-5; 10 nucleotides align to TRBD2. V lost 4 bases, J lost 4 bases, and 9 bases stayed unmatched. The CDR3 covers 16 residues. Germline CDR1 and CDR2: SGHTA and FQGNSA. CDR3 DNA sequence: TGTGCCAGCAGCTCGAAAAGCGGGGGGGGTTTAGAGACCCAGTACTTC. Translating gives CASSSKSGGGLETQYF.

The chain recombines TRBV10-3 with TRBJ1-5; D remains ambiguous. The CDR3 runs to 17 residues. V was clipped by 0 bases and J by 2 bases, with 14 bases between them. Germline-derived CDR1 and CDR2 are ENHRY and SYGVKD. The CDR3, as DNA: TGTGCCATCAGTGAGTCGGTCGCCATAAAGGGCAATCAGCCCCAGCATTTT. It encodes CAISESVAIKGNQPQHF.

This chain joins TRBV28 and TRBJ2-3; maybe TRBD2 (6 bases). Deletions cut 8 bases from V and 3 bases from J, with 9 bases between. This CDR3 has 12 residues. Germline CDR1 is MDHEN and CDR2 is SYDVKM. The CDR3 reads CASGRLTDTQYF. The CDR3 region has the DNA TGTGCCAGCGGGAGGCTTACAGATACGCAGTATTTT.

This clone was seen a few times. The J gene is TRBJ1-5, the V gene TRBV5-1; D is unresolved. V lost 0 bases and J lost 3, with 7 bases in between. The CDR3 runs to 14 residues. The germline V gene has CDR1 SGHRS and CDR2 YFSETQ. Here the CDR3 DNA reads TGCGCCAGCAGCTTGGATACGGCCAATCAGCCCCAGCATTTT. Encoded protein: CASSLDTANQPQHF. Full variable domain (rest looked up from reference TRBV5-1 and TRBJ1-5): KAGVTQTPRYLIKTRGQQVTLSCSPISGHRSVSWYQQTPGQGLQFLFEYFSETQRNKGNFPGRFSGRQFSNSRSEMNVSTLELGDSALYLCASSLDTANQPQHFGDGTRLSIL.

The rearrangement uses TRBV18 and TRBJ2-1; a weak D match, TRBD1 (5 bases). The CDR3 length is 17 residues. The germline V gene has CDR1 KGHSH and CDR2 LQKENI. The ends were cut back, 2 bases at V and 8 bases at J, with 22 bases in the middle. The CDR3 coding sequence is TGTGCCAGCTCACCAAGTACAGGAATGGATACAAGCGATGAGCAGTTCTTC. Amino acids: CASSPSTGMDTSDEQFF.

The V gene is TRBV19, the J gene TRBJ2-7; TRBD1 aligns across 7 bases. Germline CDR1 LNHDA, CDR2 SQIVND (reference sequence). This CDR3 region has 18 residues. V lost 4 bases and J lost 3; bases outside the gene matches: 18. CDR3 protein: CASSTRQGSTPKVYEQYF. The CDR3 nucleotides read TGTGCCAGTAGTACCCGACAGGGTTCAACGCCTAAAGTCTACGAGCAGTACTTC.

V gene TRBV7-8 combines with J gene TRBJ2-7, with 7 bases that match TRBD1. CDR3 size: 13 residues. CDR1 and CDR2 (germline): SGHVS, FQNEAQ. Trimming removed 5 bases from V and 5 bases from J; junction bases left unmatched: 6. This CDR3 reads CASSPRGSHEQYF. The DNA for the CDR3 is TGTGCCAGCAGCCCCAGGGGGAGCCACGAGCAGTACTTC.

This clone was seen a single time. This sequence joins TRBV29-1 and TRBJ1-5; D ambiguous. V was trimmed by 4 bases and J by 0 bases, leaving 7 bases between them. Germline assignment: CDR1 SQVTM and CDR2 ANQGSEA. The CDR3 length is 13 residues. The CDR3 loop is CSVAENSNQPQHF. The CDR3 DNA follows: TGCAGCGTTGCCGAAAATAGCAATCAGCCCCAGCATTTT.

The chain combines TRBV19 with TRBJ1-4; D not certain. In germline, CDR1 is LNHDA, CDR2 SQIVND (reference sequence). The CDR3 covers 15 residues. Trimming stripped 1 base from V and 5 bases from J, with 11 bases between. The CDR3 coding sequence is TGTGCCAGTAGTATAGTTTACCGGGAAAATGAAAAACTGTTTTTT. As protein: CASSIVYRENEKLFF.

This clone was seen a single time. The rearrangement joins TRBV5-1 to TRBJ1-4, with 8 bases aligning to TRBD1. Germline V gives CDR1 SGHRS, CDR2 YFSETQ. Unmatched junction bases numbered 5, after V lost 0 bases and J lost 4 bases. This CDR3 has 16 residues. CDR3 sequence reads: CASSLGGQGYNEKLFF. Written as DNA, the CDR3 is TGCGCCAGCAGCTTGGGTGGACAGGGTTATAATGAAAAACTGTTTTTT.

Here the CDR3 DNA reads TGTGCCAGTAGTCTATGGGGAGGGAGCAATCAGCCCCAGCATTTT. Its protein is CASSLWGGSNQPQHF. The V gene is TRBV19, the J gene TRBJ1-5; D gene unclear. The CDR3 is made up of 15 amino acids. V was shortened by 5 bases and J by 1 base, with 12 bases between the two germline ends. Germline V lookup: CDR1 LNHDA, CDR2 SQIVND (reference sequence).

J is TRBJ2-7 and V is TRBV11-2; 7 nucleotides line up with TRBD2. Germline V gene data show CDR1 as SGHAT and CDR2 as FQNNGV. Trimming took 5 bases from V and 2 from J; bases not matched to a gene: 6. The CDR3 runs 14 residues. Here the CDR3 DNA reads TGTGCCAGCAGCCCAACCGGGACTACCTACGAGCAGTACTTC. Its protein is CASSPTGTTYEQYF.

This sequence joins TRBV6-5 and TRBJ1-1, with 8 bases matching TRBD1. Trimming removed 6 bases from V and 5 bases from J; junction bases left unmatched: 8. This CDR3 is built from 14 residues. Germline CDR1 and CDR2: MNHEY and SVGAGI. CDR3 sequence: CASRAGGARTEAFF. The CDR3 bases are TGTGCCAGCAGGGCAGGGGGCGCGAGGACTGAAGCTTTCTTT.

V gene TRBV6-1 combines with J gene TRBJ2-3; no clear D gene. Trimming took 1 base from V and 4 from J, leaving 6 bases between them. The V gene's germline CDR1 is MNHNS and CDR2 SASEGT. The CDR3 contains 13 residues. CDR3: CASSEELPDTQYF. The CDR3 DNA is TGTGCCAGCAGTGAAGAGTTGCCAGATACGCAGTATTTT.

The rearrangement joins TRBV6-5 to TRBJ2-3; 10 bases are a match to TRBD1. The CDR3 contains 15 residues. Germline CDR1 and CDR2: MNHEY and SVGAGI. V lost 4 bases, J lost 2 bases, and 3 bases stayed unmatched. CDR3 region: CASSWDRGDTDTQYF. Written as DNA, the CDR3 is TGTGCCAGCAGTTGGGACAGGGGCGACACAGATACGCAGTATTTT.

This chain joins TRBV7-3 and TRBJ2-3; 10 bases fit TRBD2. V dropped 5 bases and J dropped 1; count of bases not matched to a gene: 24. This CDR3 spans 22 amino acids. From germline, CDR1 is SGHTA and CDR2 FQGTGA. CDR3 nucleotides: TGTGCCAGCAGCCCCACCGGTTTTAGCGGGGGGTCGGTTCGCGGGGGCACAGATACGCAGTATTTT. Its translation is CASSPTGFSGGSVRGGTDTQYF.

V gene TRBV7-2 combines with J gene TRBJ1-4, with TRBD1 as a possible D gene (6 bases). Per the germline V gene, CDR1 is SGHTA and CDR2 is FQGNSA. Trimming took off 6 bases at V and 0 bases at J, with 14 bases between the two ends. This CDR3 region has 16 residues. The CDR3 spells CASSPDRRSTNEKLFF. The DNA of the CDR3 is TGTGCCAGCAGTCCCGACAGGCGCTCAACTAATGAAAAACTGTTTTTT.

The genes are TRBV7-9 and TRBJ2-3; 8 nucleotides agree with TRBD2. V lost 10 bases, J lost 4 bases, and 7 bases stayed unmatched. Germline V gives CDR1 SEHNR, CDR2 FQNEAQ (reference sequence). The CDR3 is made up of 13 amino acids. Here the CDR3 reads CAIPRGGSDTQYF. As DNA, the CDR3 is TGTGCCATTCCCCGGGGGGGGTCAGATACGCAGTATTTT.

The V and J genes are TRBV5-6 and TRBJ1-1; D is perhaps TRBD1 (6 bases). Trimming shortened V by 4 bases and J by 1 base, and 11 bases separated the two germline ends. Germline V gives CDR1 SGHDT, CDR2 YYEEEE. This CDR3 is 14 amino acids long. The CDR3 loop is CASSIGQPNTEAFF. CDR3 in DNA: TGTGCCAGCAGCATTGGACAGCCGAACACTGAAGCTTTCTTT. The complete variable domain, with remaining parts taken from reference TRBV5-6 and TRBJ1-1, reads DAGVTQSPTHLIKTRGQQVTLRCSPKSGHDTVSWYQQALGQGPQFIFQYYEEEERQRGNFPDRFSGHQFPNYSSELNVNALLLGDSALYLCASSIGQPNTEAFFGQGTRLTVV.

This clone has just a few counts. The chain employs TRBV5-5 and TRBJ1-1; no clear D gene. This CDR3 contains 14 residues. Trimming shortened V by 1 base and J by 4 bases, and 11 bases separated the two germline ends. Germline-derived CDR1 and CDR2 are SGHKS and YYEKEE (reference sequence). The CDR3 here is CASSLPLLLTEAFF. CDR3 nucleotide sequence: TGTGCCAGCAGCTTGCCTCTTCTTCTCACTGAAGCTTTCTTT.

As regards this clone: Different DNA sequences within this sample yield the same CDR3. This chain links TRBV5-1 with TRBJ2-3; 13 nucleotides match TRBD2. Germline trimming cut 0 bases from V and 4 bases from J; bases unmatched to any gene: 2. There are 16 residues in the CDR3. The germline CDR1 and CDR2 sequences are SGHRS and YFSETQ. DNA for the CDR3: TGCGCCAGCAGCTTGGTACTAGCGGGGGGGCCAGATACGCAGTATTTT. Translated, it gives CASSLVLAGGPDTQYF. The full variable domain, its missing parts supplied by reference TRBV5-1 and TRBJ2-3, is KAGVTQTPRYLIKTRGQQVTLSCSPISGHRSVSWYQQTPGQGLQFLFEYFSETQRNKGNFPGRFSGRQFSNSRSEMNVSTLELGDSALYLCASSLVLAGGPDTQYFGPGTRLTVL.

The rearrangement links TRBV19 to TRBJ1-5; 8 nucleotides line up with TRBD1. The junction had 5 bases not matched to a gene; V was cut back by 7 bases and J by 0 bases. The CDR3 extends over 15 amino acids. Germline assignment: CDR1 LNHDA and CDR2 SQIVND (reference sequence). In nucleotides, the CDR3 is TGTGCCAGTATCACAGGGGGATATAGCAATCAGCCCCAGCATTTT. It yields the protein CASITGGYSNQPQHF.

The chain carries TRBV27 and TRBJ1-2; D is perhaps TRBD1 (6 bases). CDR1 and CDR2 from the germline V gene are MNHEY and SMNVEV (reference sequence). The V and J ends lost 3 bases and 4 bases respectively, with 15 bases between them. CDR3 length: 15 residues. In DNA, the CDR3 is TGTGCCAGCAGTTTGGTTCAGGCAGGGGCCTATGGCTACACCTTC. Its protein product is CASSLVQAGAYGYTF.

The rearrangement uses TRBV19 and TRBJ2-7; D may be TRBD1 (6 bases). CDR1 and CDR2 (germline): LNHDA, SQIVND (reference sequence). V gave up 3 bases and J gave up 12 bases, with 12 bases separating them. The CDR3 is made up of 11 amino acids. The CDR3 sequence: CASSMPGVLYF. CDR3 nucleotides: TGTGCCAGTAGTATGCCAGGGGTTTTGTACTTC.

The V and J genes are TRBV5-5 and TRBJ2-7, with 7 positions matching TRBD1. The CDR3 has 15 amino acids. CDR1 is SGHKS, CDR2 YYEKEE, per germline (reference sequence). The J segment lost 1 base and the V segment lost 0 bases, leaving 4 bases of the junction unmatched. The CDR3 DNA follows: TGTGCCAGCAGCTTGGACTGGGACAGATCCTACGAGCAGTACTTC. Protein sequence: CASSLDWDRSYEQYF.

DNA of the CDR3: TGTGCCAGCACCTCTAGCGGGAACCTCGGCGAGCAGTACTTC. Translating gives CASTSSGNLGEQYF. V gene TRBV2 combines with J gene TRBJ2-7; 9 nucleotides line up with TRBD2. Germline CDR1 is SNHLY and CDR2 is FYNNEI. V gave up 7 bases and J gave up 6 bases; unmatched junction bases: 10. The CDR3 runs 14 residues.